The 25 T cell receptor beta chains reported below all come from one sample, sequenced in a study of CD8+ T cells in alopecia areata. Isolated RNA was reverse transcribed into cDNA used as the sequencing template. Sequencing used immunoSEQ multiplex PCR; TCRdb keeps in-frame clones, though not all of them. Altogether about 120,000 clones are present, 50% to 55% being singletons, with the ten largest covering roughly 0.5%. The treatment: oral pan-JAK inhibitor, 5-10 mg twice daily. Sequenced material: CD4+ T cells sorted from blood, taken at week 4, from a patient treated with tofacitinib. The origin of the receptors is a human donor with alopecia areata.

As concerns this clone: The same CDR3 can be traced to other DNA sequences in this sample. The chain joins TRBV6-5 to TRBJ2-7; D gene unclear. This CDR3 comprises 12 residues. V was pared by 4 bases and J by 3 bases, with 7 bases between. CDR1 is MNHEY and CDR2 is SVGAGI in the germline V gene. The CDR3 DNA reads TGTGCCAGCAGTTCGGTCAGCTACGAGCAGTACTTC. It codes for CASSSVSYEQYF.

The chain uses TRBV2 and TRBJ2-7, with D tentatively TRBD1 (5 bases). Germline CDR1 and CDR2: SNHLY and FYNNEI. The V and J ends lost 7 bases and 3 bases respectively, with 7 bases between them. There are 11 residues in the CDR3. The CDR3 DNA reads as TGTGCCAGCATAAGGGGCTACGAGCAGTACTTC. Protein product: CASIRGYEQYF.

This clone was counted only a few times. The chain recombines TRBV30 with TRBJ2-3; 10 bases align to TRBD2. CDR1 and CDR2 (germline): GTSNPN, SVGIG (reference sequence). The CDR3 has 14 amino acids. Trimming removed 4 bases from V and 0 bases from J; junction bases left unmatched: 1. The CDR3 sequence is CAWKRGGSTDTQYF. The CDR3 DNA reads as TGTGCCTGGAAGCGGGGGGGTAGCACAGATACGCAGTATTTT.

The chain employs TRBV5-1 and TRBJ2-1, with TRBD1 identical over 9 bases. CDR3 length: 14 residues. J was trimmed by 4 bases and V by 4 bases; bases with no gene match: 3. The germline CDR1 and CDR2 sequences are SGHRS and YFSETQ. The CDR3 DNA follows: TGCGCCAGCAGCCGCGGACAGGGGTACAATGAGCAGTTCTTC. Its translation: CASSRGQGYNEQFF.

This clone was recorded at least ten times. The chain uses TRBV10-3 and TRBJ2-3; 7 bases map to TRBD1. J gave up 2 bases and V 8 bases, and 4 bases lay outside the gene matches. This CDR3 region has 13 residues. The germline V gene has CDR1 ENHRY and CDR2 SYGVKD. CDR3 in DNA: TGTGCCATCGGCCAGGGGGACACAGATACGCAGTATTTT. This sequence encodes CAIGQGDTDTQYF.

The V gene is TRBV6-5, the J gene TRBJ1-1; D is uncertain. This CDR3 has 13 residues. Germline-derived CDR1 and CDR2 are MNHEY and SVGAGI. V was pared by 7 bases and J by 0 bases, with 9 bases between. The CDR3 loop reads CASKGSMNTEAFF. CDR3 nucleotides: TGTGCCAGCAAAGGGTCGATGAACACTGAAGCTTTCTTT.

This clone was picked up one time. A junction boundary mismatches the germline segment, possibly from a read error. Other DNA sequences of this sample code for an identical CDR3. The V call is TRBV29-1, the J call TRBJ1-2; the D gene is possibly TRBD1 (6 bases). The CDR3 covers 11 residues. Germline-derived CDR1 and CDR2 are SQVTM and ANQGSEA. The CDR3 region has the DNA TGCAGTGTTGGGGGCGCAGAGGGCTACACCTTC. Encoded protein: CSVGGAEGYTF.

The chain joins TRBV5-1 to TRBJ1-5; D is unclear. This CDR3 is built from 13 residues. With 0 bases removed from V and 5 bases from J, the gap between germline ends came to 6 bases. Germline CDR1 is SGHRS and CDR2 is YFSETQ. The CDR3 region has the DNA TGCGCCAGCAGCTTGGGTATCGATCAGCCCCAGCATTTT. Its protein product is CASSLGIDQPQHF. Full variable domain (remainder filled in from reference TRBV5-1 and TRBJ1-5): KAGVTQTPRYLIKTRGQQVTLSCSPISGHRSVSWYQQTPGQGLQFLFEYFSETQRNKGNFPGRFSGRQFSNSRSEMNVSTLELGDSALYLCASSLGIDQPQHFGDGTRLSIL.

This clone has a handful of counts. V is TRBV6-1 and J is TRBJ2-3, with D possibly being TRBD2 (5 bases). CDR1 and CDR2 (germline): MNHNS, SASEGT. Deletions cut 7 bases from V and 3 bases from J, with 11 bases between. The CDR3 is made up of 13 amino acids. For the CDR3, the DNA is TGTGCCAGCAAAGATCCGGGGACAGATACGCAGTATTTT. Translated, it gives CASKDPGTDTQYF.

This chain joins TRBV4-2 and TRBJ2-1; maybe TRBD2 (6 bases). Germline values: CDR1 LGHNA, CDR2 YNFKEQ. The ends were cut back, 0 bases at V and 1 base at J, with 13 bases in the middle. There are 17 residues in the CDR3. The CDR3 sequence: CASSQEFTGASYNEQFF. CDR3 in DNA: TGTGCCAGCAGCCAAGAGTTCACGGGAGCGTCCTACAATGAGCAGTTCTTC.

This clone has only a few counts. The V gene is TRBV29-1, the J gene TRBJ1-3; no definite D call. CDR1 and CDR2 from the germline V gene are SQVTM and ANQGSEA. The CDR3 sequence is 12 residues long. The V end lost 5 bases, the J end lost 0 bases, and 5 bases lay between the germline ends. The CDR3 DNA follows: TGCAGCGTTCAGAGCTCTGGAAACACCATATATTTT. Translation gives CSVQSSGNTIYF.

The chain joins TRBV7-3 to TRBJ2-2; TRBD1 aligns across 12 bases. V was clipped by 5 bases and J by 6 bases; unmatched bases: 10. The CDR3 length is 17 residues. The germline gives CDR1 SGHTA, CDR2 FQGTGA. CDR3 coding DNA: TGTGCCAGCAGCCCACCGCGGGACAGGGGGCGAGCCGGGGAGCTGTTTTTT. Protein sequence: CASSPPRDRGRAGELFF.

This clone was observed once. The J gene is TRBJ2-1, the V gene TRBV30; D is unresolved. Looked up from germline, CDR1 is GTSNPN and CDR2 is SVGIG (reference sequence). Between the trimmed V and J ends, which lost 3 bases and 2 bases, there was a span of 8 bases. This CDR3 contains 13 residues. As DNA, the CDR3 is TGTGCCTGGAGAGGGCCAGCCTACAATGAGCAGTTCTTC. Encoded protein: CAWRGPAYNEQFF.

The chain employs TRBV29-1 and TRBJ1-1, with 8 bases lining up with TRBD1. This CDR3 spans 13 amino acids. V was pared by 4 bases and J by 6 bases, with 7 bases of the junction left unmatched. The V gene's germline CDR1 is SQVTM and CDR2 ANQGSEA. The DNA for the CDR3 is TGCAGCGTTGGACGACAGGGGACCCCTGAAGCTTTCTTT. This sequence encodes CSVGRQGTPEAFF.

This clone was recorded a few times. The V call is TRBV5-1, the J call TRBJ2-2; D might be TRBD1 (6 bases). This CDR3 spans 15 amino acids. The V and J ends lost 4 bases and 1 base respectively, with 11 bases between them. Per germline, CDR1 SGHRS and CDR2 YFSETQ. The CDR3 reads CASSKGHLNTGELFF. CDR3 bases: TGCGCCAGCAGCAAGGGACACCTGAACACCGGGGAGCTGTTTTTT. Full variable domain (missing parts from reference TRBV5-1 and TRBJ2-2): KAGVTQTPRYLIKTRGQQVTLSCSPISGHRSVSWYQQTPGQGLQFLFEYFSETQRNKGNFPGRFSGRQFSNSRSEMNVSTLELGDSALYLCASSKGHLNTGELFFGEGSRLTVL.

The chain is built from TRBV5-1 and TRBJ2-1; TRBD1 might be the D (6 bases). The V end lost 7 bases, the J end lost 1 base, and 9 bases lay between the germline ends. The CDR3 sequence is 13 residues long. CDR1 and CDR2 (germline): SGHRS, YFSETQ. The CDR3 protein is CASAQGSYNEQFF. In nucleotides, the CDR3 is TGCGCCAGCGCACAGGGATCCTACAATGAGCAGTTCTTC.

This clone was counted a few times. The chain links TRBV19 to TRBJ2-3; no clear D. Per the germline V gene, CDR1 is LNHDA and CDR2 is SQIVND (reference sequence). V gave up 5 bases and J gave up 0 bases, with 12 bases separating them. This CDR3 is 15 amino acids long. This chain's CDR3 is CASSLRLGSTDTQYF. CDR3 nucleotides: TGTGCCAGTAGTTTACGACTGGGTAGCACAGATACGCAGTATTTT.

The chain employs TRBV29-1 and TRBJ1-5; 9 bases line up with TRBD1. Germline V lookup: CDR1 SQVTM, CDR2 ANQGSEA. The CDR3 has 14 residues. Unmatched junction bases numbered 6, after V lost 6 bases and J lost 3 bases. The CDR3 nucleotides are TGCAGCGTAGGGACAGGGCTATCCAATCAGCCCCAGCATTTT. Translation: CSVGTGLSNQPQHF.

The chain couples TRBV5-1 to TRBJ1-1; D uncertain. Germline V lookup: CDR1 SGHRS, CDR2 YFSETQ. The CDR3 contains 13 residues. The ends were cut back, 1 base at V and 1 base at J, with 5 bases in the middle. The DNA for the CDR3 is TGCGCCAGCAGCTTGACCTCGAACACTGAAGCTTTCTTT. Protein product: CASSLTSNTEAFF.

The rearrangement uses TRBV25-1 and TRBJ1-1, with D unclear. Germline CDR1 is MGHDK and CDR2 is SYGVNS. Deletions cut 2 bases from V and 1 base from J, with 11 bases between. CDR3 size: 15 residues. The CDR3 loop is CASSEHGRSNTEAFF. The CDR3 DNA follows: TGTGCCAGCAGTGAACATGGGAGGTCGAACACTGAAGCTTTCTTT.

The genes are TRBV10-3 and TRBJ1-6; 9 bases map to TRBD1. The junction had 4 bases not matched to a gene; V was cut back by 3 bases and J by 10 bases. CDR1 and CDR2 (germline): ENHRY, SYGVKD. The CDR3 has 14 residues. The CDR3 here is CAISEWDRASPLHF. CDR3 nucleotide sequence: TGTGCCATCAGTGAATGGGACAGGGCATCACCCCTCCACTTT.

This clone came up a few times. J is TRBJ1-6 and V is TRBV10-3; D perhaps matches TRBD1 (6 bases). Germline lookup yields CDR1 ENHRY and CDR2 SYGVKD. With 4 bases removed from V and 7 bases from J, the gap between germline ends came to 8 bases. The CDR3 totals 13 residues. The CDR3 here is CAISVGGNSPLHF. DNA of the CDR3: TGTGCCATCAGTGTTGGGGGCAATTCACCCCTCCACTTT.

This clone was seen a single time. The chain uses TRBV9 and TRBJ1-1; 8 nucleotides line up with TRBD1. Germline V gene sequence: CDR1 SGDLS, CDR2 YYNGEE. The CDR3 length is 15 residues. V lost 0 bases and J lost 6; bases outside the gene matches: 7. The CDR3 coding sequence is TGTGCCAGCAGCGTAGTTCAGGGGGCATGGTCTGAAGCTTTCTTT. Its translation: CASSVVQGAWSEAFF.

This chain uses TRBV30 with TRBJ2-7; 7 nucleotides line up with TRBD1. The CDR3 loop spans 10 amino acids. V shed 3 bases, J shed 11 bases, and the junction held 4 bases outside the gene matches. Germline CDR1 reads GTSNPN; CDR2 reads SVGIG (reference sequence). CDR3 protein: CAWRDRFEYF. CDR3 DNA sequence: TGTGCCTGGAGGGACAGGTTTGAGTACTTC.

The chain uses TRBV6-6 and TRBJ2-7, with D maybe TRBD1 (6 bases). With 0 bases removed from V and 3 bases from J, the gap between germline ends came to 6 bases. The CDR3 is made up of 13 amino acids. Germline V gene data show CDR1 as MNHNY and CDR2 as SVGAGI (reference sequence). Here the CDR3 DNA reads TGTGCCAGCAGTTACTCGGACAGCTACGAGCAGTACTTC. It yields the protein CASSYSDSYEQYF.